Listed below are T cell receptor beta chains from one sample, sequenced in a study of blood T cell repertoires in COVID-19. Using immunoSEQ multiplex PCR, the repertoire was profiled, and TCRdb retains in-frame clones only, with some absent. The sample carries more than 200,000 clones, 88% recorded once. The sequencing input was peripheral blood. Receptors originate from a man between 65 and 85 years old with acute or convalescent COVID-19. Both conserved end residues are part of each CDR3. A D gene is named only where the DNA matches it firmly.

D gene	V gene	J gene	CDR3 protein	CDR3 DNA
NA	TRBV5-1	TRBJ1-2	CASSLQGLGGYTF	TGCGCCAGCAGCTTACAGGGTCTTGGTGGCTACACCTTC
NA	TRBV29-1	TRBJ2-7	CSVEETKEQYF	TGCAGCGTTGAGGAGACGAAAGAGCAGTACTTC
NA	TRBV12-3/TRBV12-4	TRBJ2-7	CASSFVRAYEQYF	TGTGCCAGCAGTTTCGTCAGGGCCTACGAGCAGTACTTC
NA	TRBV5-1	TRBJ2-5	CASRRVGEELETQYF	TGCGCCAGCAGAAGGGTGGGGGAGGAGCTTGAGACCCAGTACTTC
TRBD2	TRBV5-4	TRBJ2-7	CASSPGLAAMQYF	TGTGCCAGCAGCCCAGGACTAGCGGCCATGCAGTACTTC
NA	TRBV18	TRBJ1-5	CASSPEYGINQPQHF	TGTGCCAGCTCACCGGAGTACGGGATCAATCAGCCCCAGCATTTT
NA	TRBV19	TRBJ2-7	CASSLRQASEQYF	TGTGCCAGTAGTTTAAGACAGGCGAGCGAGCAGTACTTC
NA	TRBV28	TRBJ2-1	CASSLTGTYNEQFF	TGTGCCAGCAGTTTAACAGGGACCTACAATGAGCAGTTCTTC
TRBD2	TRBV5-5	TRBJ2-7	CASSLYLLAGTYEQYF	TGTGCCAGCAGCTTGTATTTGCTAGCGGGGACCTACGAGCAGTACTTC
NA	TRBV3-1/TRBV3-2	TRBJ2-7	CASSQVQGEQYF	TGTGCCAGCAGCCAAGTTCAGGGAGAGCAGTACTTC
NA	TRBV10-1	TRBJ2-7	CASSEKDVGAYEQYF	TGCGCCAGCAGTGAGAAGGACGTGGGAGCCTACGAGCAGTACTTC
TRBD1	TRBV4-1	TRBJ1-2	CASSQEVTGANYGYTF	TGCGCCAGCAGCCAAGAGGTGACAGGGGCTAACTATGGCTACACCTTC
TRBD1	TRBV15	TRBJ2-6	CATSRRQGAGANVLTF	TGTGCCACCAGCAGGAGACAGGGGGCTGGGGCCAACGTCCTGACTTTC
NA	TRBV4-1	TRBJ2-7	CASSQVSGEYEQYF	TGCGCCAGCAGCCAAGTCTCAGGGGAGTACGAGCAGTACTTC
NA	TRBV13	TRBJ2-6	CASSSKTRSGANVLTF	TGTGCCAGCAGCTCTAAGACTAGGTCTGGGGCCAACGTCCTGACTTTC
NA	TRBV4-1	TRBJ2-2	CASSQGEVLVLSGELFF	TGCGCCAGCAGCCAAGGCGAAGTGCTTGTCCTTAGCGGGGAGCTGTTTTTT
NA	TRBV30	TRBJ1-5	CAWSQVAGQPQHF	TGTGCCTGGTCCCAGGTGGCTGGACAGCCCCAGCATTTT
NA	TRBV28	TRBJ1-4	CASVSGTRSEKLFF	TGTGCCAGCGTATCCGGGACTAGGAGCGAAAAACTGTTTTTT
TRBD1	TRBV11-2	TRBJ2-7	CASSSTGSVHEQYF	TGTGCCAGCAGCTCGACAGGGTCCGTACACGAGCAGTACTTC
TRBD2	TRBV24-1	TRBJ2-3	CATSDAAGEGSDTQYF	TGTGCCACCAGTGATGCGGCGGGAGAAGGGTCAGATACGCAGTATTTT
TRBD2	TRBV11-2	TRBJ2-1	CASSLRAGESSEQFF	TGTGCCAGCAGCTTAAGGGCGGGAGAGTCCAGTGAGCAGTTCTTC
TRBD2	TRBV7-9	TRBJ2-2	CASSQIAGVAGELFF	TGTGCCAGCAGCCAGATAGCGGGAGTGGCCGGGGAGCTGTTTTTT
NA	TRBV19	TRBJ2-2	CASSIMDTANTGELFF	TGTGCCAGTAGTATTATGGACACCGCGAACACCGGGGAGCTGTTTTTT
NA	TRBV3-1/TRBV3-2	TRBJ2-7	CASSHGTGNEQYF	TGTGCCAGCAGCCACGGCACGGGGAACGAGCAGTACTTC
TRBD1	TRBV11-1	TRBJ1-2	CASSPQGDYGYTF	TGTGCCAGCAGTCCGCAGGGGGACTATGGCTACACCTTC